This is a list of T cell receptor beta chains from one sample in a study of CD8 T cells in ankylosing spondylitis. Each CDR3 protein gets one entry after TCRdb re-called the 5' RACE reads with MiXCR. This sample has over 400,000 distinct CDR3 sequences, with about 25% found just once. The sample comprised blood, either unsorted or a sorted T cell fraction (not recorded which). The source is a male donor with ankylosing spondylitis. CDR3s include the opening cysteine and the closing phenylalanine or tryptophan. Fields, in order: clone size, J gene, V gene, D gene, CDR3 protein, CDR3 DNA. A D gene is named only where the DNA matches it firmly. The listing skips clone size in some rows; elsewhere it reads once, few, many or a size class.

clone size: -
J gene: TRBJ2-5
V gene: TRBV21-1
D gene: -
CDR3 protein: CASWETQYF
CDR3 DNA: TGTGCCAGTTGGGAGACCCAGTACTTC

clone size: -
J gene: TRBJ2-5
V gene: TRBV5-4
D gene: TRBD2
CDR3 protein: CASSLDLAGVETQYF
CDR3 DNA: TGTGCCAGCAGCTTGGACCTAGCGGGAGTAGAGACCCAGTACTTC

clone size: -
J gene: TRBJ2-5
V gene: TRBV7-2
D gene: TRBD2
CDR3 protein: CASSLRLAGGGETQYF
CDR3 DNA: TGTGCCAGCAGCTTAAGACTAGCGGGAGGAGGAGAGACCCAGTACTTC

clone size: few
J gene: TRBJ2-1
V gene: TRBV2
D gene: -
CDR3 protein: CASIASPRGEQFF
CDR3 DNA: TGTGCCAGCATCGCTAGCCCGAGGGGTGAGCAGTTCTTC

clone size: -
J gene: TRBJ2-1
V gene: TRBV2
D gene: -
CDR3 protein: CATSTRVTYNEQFF
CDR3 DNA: TGTGCCACCTCAACCCGGGTGACCTACAATGAGCAGTTCTTC

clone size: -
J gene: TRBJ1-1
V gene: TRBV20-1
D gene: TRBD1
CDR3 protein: CSARDGDRGRTEAFF
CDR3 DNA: TGCAGTGCTAGAGATGGGGACAGGGGGAGGACTGAAGCTTTCTTT

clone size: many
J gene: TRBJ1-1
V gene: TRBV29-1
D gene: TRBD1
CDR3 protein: CSVRAYRGLENTEAFF
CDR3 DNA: TGCAGCGTTAGGGCTTACAGGGGGCTTGAGAACACTGAAGCTTTCTTT

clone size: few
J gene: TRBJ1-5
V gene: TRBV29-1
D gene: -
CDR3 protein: CSARNSNQPQHF
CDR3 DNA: TGCAGCGCCAGGAACTCAAATCAGCCCCAGCATTTT

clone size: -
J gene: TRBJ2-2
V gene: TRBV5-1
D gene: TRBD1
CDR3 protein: CASSLQGALVGELFF
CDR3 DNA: TGCGCCAGCAGCTTACAGGGGGCGCTGGTCGGGGAGCTGTTTTTT

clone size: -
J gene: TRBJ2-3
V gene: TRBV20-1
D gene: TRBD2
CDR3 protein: CSARDPRTSADTQYF
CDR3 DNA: TGCAGTGCTAGAGATCCCCGGACTAGTGCAGATACGCAGTATTTT

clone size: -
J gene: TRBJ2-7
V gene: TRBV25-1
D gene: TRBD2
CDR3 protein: CASSEHWGGGRSYEQYF
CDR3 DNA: TGTGCCAGCAGTGAACATTGGGGGGGAGGCCGCTCCTACGAGCAGTACTTC

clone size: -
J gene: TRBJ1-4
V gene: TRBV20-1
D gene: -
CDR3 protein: CSASLRSGASTNEKLFF
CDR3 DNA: TGCAGTGCTTCTCTTAGGTCCGGGGCTTCAACTAATGAAAAACTGTTTTTT

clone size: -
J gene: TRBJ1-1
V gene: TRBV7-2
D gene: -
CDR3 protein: CASSTSWTEAFF
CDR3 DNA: TGTGCCAGCAGCACTTCGTGGACTGAAGCTTTCTTT

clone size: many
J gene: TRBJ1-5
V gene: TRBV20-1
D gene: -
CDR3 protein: CSARGQRDQPQHF
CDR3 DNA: TGCAGTGCTAGAGGTCAGAGGGATCAGCCCCAGCATTTT

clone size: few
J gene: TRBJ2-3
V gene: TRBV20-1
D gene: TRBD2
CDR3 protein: CSAHLAGVKDTQYF
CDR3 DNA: TGCAGTGCCCACTTGGCGGGAGTGAAAGATACGCAGTATTTT

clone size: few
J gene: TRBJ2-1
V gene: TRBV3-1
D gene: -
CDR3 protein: CASSQGWGGVMGYEQFF
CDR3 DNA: TGTGCCAGCAGCCAAGGATGGGGCGGGGTGATGGGTTATGAGCAGTTCTTC

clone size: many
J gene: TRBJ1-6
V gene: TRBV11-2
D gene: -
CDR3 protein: CASSLDGWQGPNSPLHF
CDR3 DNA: TGTGCCAGCAGCTTAGATGGGTGGCAGGGACCTAATTCACCCCTCCACTTT

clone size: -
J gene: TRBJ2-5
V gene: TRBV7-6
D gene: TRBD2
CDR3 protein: CASSPRTSGSWETQYF
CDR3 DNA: TGTGCCAGCAGCCCTCGGACTAGCGGGAGCTGGGAGACCCAGTACTTC